The 32 T cell receptor beta chains below all came from one sample that was sequenced in a study of T cells in localized non-small cell lung cancer. Profiled with immunoSEQ multiplex PCR; TCRdb holds only in-frame clones, not every one. The sample gives 20,000 to 25,000 clones, over 70% of which show up once; over 9% is in the top ten. Sequenced material: PBMCs, taken before any cancer treatment. The receptors originated from a man aged 35 to 69 with stage II squamous cell lung carcinoma.

This chain uses TRBV12-5 with TRBJ2-7, with D possibly being TRBD1 or TRBD2 (5 bases each). Germline V gene lookup returns CDR1 LGHNT and CDR2 FRNRAP. This CDR3 is built from 15 residues. V shed 1 base and J shed 0 bases, with 10 bases lying between them. For the CDR3, the DNA is TGTGCTAGTGGTTTGGGGGACGCAGGCTCCTACGAGCAGTACTTC. Protein: CASGLGDAGSYEQYF.

A single count supports this clone. The chain is built from TRBV29-1 and TRBJ2-2; D may be TRBD1 (5 bases). The V gene lost 7 bases and the J gene lost 4 bases, with 13 bases spanning the gap. The CDR3 extends over 13 amino acids. Germline CDR1 SQVTM, CDR2 ANQGSEA. CDR3 sequence (DNA): TGCAGCGCCCGACAGCTAGGCACCGGGGAGCTGTTTTTT. This gives the protein CSARQLGTGELFF.

The V gene is TRBV7-2, the J gene TRBJ2-5; 7 positions match TRBD2. The CDR3 has 14 amino acids. CDR1 and CDR2 (germline): SGHTA, FQGNSA. V lost 5 bases and J lost 4; bases outside the gene matches: 7. CDR3 protein: CASSPGLDRETQYF. CDR3 nucleotide sequence: TGTGCCAGCAGCCCCGGACTAGATAGAGAGACCCAGTACTTC.

The rearrangement joins TRBV10-2 to TRBJ1-5; D call uncertain. With 6 bases removed from V and 0 bases from J, the gap between germline ends came to 15 bases. The CDR3 length is 16 residues. The germline V gene has CDR1 WSHSY and CDR2 SAAADI. This chain's CDR3 is CASRDRSLFSNQPQHF. CDR3 DNA: TGCGCCAGCAGGGATAGGTCGTTATTTAGCAATCAGCCCCAGCATTTT.

This chain links TRBV6-5 with TRBJ1-1, with TRBD1 identical over 7 bases. Trimming removed 6 bases from V and 6 bases from J; junction bases left unmatched: 10. The V gene's germline CDR1 is MNHEY and CDR2 SVGAGI. The CDR3 runs 14 residues. CDR3 bases: TGTGCCAGCAGGCGGGGACAGACGTTGGCTGAAGCTTTCTTT. Translation: CASRRGQTLAEAFF.

This clone was seen only a few times. V and J are TRBV15 and TRBJ1-6; 8 nucleotides agree with TRBD1. The germline V gene encodes CDR1 LNHNV and CDR2 YYDKDF (reference sequence). There are 15 residues in the CDR3. V shed 2 bases, J shed 7 bases, and the junction held 4 bases outside the gene matches. The CDR3 protein is CATSRTGTGNSPLHF. The CDR3 coding sequence is TGTGCCACCAGCAGAACCGGGACAGGCAATTCACCCCTCCACTTT.

The rearrangement links TRBV5-4 to TRBJ2-3, with a tentative D call TRBD2 (6 bases). CDR3 length equals 17 residues. In germline, CDR1 is SGHNT, CDR2 YYREEE (reference sequence). V lost 0 bases and J lost 4, with 18 bases in between. Here the CDR3 DNA reads TGTGCCAGCAGCTTGGGGTTATTGCGGGGCAATGCAGATACGCAGTATTTT. Protein product: CASSLGLLRGNADTQYF.

This chain joins TRBV27 and TRBJ1-2; D not certain. The CDR3 totals 11 residues. The germline V and J ends were trimmed by 10 bases and 3 bases, with 9 bases remaining between them. Germline CDR1 MNHEY, CDR2 SMNVEV (reference sequence). CDR3: CATRRDYGYTF. CDR3 sequence (DNA): TGTGCCACCCGGCGAGACTATGGCTACACCTTC.

This clone appeared a single time. V usage is TRBV2 and J usage is TRBJ2-2; 10 bases are a match to TRBD2. Trimming cost V 8 bases and J 5 bases; bases outside gene matches: 8. Germline values: CDR1 SNHLY, CDR2 FYNNEI. This CDR3 contains 15 residues. DNA of the CDR3: TGTGCCAGCGGCCCCAGCGGGGGGGGTACCGGGGAGCTGTTTTTT. This codes for CASGPSGGGTGELFF.

The rearrangement links TRBV19 to TRBJ2-1, with TRBD2 identical over 10 bases. The CDR3 runs to 15 residues. Germline assignment: CDR1 LNHDA and CDR2 SQIVND (reference sequence). Trimming took 3 bases from V and 11 from J; bases not matched to a gene: 10. The CDR3 DNA follows: TGTGCCAGTAGTATGAAAACTAGCGGGGCGGCCAAGCAGTTCTTC. It translates to CASSMKTSGAAKQFF.

The rearrangement joins TRBV6-5 to TRBJ1-2, with D perhaps TRBD1 (5 bases). Trimming removed 0 bases from V and 8 bases from J, with 13 bases in between. Germline CDR1 reads MNHEY; CDR2 reads SVGAGI. The CDR3 sequence is 14 residues long. CDR3 protein: CASSYSNGARGYTF. In DNA form, the CDR3 reads TGTGCCAGCAGTTACTCGAACGGGGCGAGGGGCTACACCTTC.

The chain carries TRBV11-3 and TRBJ2-2; maybe TRBD1 (6 bases). Trimming pared 1 base from V and 4 bases from J, leaving 10 bases between. This CDR3 contains 15 residues. From germline, CDR1 is SGHNT and CDR2 YENEEA. The chain's CDR3 is CASSLVGAGTGELFF. As DNA, the CDR3 is TGTGCCAGCAGCTTAGTGGGGGCTGGCACCGGGGAGCTGTTTTTT.

In regard to this clone: This may come from a read error, since a much larger clone is one base off. The chain joins TRBV11-2 to TRBJ2-5; TRBD2 agrees at 10 bases. CDR3 size: 17 residues. Germline lookup yields CDR1 SGHAT and CDR2 FQNNGV. The CDR3 here is CTSSLVPSGRMTQTQYF. The CDR3 DNA reads as TGTACCAGCAGCTTAGTCCCTAGCGGGAGAATGACTCAGACCCAGTACTTC.

The chain couples TRBV5-4 to TRBJ1-6, with 7 bases fitting TRBD1. Per germline, CDR1 SGHNT and CDR2 YYREEE (reference sequence). This CDR3 has 15 amino acids. Unmatched junction bases numbered 6, after V lost 4 bases and J lost 5 bases. The CDR3 loop is CASSRTGAHNSPLHF. In DNA, the CDR3 is TGTGCCAGCAGCCGTACAGGGGCCCATAATTCACCCCTCCACTTT.

V usage is TRBV29-1 and J usage is TRBJ2-5, with a weak D call TRBD2 (5 bases). Trimming shortened V by 2 bases and J by 1 base, and 8 bases separated the two germline ends. Germline lookup yields CDR1 SQVTM and CDR2 ANQGSEA. This CDR3 spans 13 amino acids. The CDR3 reads CSVEPDSQETQYF. CDR3 sequence (DNA): TGCAGCGTTGAACCGGACTCCCAAGAGACCCAGTACTTC.

Only a few counts were recorded for this clone. The V gene is TRBV7-8, the J gene TRBJ2-2, with D unresolved. The CDR3 contains 13 residues. The germline V gene has CDR1 SGHVS and CDR2 FQNEAQ. The germline V and J ends were trimmed by 4 bases and 7 bases, with 10 bases remaining between them. DNA for the CDR3: TGTGCCAGCAGCTCACGATGGAACGGGGAGCTGTTTTTT. Translated: CASSSRWNGELFF.

V is TRBV18 and J is TRBJ1-2; D is uncertain. CDR3 length: 14 amino acids. The germline CDR1 and CDR2 sequences are KGHSH and LQKENI. V lost 6 bases and J lost 5, with 16 bases in between. The CDR3 nucleotides read TGTGCCAGCTCCTCGTGGACTTCGCTTTATGGCTACACCTTC. Translation: CASSSWTSLYGYTF.

The chain joins TRBV15 to TRBJ2-5; D remains ambiguous. Germline V gene data show CDR1 as LNHNV and CDR2 as YYDKDF (reference sequence). The CDR3 is made up of 12 amino acids. Trimming took off 4 bases at V and 5 bases at J, with 8 bases between the two ends. The CDR3 sequence: CATSIPSETQYF. CDR3 nucleotide sequence: TGTGCCACCAGCATCCCTAGTGAGACCCAGTACTTC.

J is TRBJ2-2 and V is TRBV12-5; no reliable D call. Looked up from germline, CDR1 is LGHNT and CDR2 is FRNRAP. Trimming left V 5 bases short and J 6 bases short, with 7 bases between. This CDR3 region has 12 residues. Here the CDR3 reads CASGPGPGELFF. The CDR3 DNA sequence: TGTGCTAGTGGTCCGGGTCCCGGGGAGCTGTTTTTT.

V is TRBV4-1 and J is TRBJ2-3; no clear D. This CDR3 has 15 amino acids. V was trimmed by 3 bases and J by 2 bases, leaving 12 bases between them. Per the germline V gene, CDR1 is MGHRA and CDR2 is YSYEKL. The CDR3 nucleotides are TGCGCCAGCAGCCAGGGTTGGGGATCCACAGATACGCAGTATTTT. It yields the protein CASSQGWGSTDTQYF.

The CDR3 loop is CACLTGLRNTEAFF. The CDR3 nucleotides read TGTGCCTGCCTGACAGGGCTCCGGAACACTGAAGCTTTCTTT. V is TRBV30 and J is TRBJ1-1, with TRBD1 matching 7 bases. Looked up from germline, CDR1 is GTSNPN and CDR2 is SVGIG (reference sequence). This CDR3 is built from 14 residues. J was trimmed by 1 base and V by 6 bases; bases with no gene match: 8.

The genes are TRBV6-5 and TRBJ1-6, with 7 bases lining up with TRBD1. The germline CDR1 and CDR2 sequences are MNHEY and SVGAGI. V dropped 9 bases and J dropped 7; count of bases not matched to a gene: 6. The CDR3 is 13 residues long. The CDR3 is CASNRGRNSPLHF. As DNA, the CDR3 is TGTGCCAGTAACAGGGGTAGGAATTCACCCCTCCACTTT.

The chain joins TRBV7-2 to TRBJ1-2; D gene unclear. V was clipped by 0 bases and J by 5 bases, with 13 bases between them. Germline V gene data show CDR1 as SGHTA and CDR2 as FQGNSA. This CDR3 comprises 15 residues. CDR3 nucleotide sequence: TGTGCCAGCAGCTTAGCGATCACGGCTCGATATGGCTACACCTTC. Encoded protein: CASSLAITARYGYTF.

V and J are TRBV19 and TRBJ2-2; TRBD1 matches 8 bases. The trim removed 4 bases at V and 7 bases at J, leaving 8 bases unmatched. Germline CDR1 LNHDA, CDR2 SQIVND (reference sequence). The CDR3 contains 15 residues. The CDR3 sequence: CASSTGGRGHGELFF. CDR3 nucleotide sequence: TGTGCCAGTAGTACAGGGGGCCGCGGTCACGGGGAGCTGTTTTTT.

V is TRBV27 and J is TRBJ1-5, with 8 bases matching TRBD1. The CDR3 sequence is 16 residues long. Germline trimming cut 3 bases from V and 3 bases from J; bases unmatched to any gene: 7. Per the germline V gene, CDR1 is MNHEY and CDR2 is SMNVEV (reference sequence). CDR3 bases: TGTGCCAGCAGTTTCCTCGGGACAGGCAACAATCAGCCCCAGCATTTT. It specifies CASSFLGTGNNQPQHF.

This rearrangement joins TRBV5-1 to TRBJ2-2, with D unresolved. This CDR3 contains 15 residues. Trimming took off 4 bases at V and 5 bases at J, with 15 bases between the two ends. CDR1 is SGHRS and CDR2 is YFSETQ in the germline V gene. The CDR3 region is CASSKELPATGELFF. The CDR3 nucleotides are TGCGCCAGCAGCAAAGAACTCCCAGCTACCGGGGAGCTGTTTTTT.

The chain uses TRBV5-1 and TRBJ2-1, with unresolved D. Germline loops: CDR1 SGHRS, CDR2 YFSETQ. The CDR3 runs 13 residues. The V end lost 0 bases, the J end lost 7 bases, and 8 bases lay between the germline ends. CDR3 bases: TGCGCCAGCAGCTTGGTACAAACGAATGAGCAGTTCTTC. It is translated as CASSLVQTNEQFF.

This clone has only a few counts. V usage is TRBV28 and J usage is TRBJ1-5; D is undetermined. The CDR3 is 13 residues long. The ends were cut back, 6 bases at V and 4 bases at J, with 10 bases in the middle. The germline V gene has CDR1 MDHEN and CDR2 SYDVKM. The DNA of the CDR3 is TGTGCCAGCAGGTCCAGGCTTAATCAGCCCCAGCATTTT. Translated: CASRSRLNQPQHF.

For this clone: One end of the junction is discordant with germline, which a read error may explain. This chain joins TRBV27 and TRBJ2-3, with TRBD2 identical over 9 bases. The germline V gene encodes CDR1 MNHEY and CDR2 SMNVEV (reference sequence). CDR3 length: 15 amino acids. CDR3 in amino acids: CASSLWRGGTDTQYF. The CDR3 nucleotides read TGTGCCAGCAGTTTATGGCGGGGGGGCACCGATACGCAGTATTTT.

The chain combines TRBV7-3 with TRBJ2-1, with 7 bases identical to TRBD2. J gave up 5 bases and V 5 bases, and 3 bases lay outside the gene matches. The CDR3 totals 13 residues. The germline V gene has CDR1 SGHTA and CDR2 FQGTGA. In DNA, the CDR3 is TGTGCCAGCAGCCCAGGGACTAACAATGAGCAGTTCTTC. Translating it yields CASSPGTNNEQFF. The variable domain in full, completed from reference TRBV7-3 and TRBJ2-1, reads GAGVSQTPSNKVTEKGKYVELRCDPISGHTALYWYRQSLGQGPEFLIYFQGTGAADDSGLPNDRFFAVRPEGSVSTLKIQRTERGDSAVYLCASSPGTNNEQFFGPGTRLTVL.

This chain uses TRBV11-3 with TRBJ2-7, with 7 nucleotides matching TRBD2. The CDR3 has 14 amino acids. Per the germline V gene, CDR1 is SGHNT and CDR2 is YENEEA. J gave up 4 bases and V 5 bases, and 8 bases lay outside the gene matches. The DNA for the CDR3 is TGTGCCAGCAGCCCAGGACTAGGAACATACGAGCAGTACTTC. Translating gives CASSPGLGTYEQYF.

V is TRBV5-1 and J is TRBJ2-2; D remains ambiguous. Germline values: CDR1 SGHRS, CDR2 YFSETQ. Trimming removed 1 base at V and 0 bases at J, with 10 bases between. The CDR3 extends over 16 amino acids. CDR3 DNA: TGCGCCAGCAGCTTGAAGATTATGGCGAACACCGGGGAGCTGTTTTTT. As protein: CASSLKIMANTGELFF. Full variable domain (missing parts from reference TRBV5-1 and TRBJ2-2): KAGVTQTPRYLIKTRGQQVTLSCSPISGHRSVSWYQQTPGQGLQFLFEYFSETQRNKGNFPGRFSGRQFSNSRSEMNVSTLELGDSALYLCASSLKIMANTGELFFGEGSRLTVL.